These 20 T cell receptor beta chains came from one sample sequenced in a study of T cell responses to AZD1222 COVID-19 vaccine. Profiled with immunoSEQ multiplex PCR; TCRdb holds only in-frame clones, not every one. Here the sample table reports over 120,000 clones. Sample: peripheral blood. The receptors come from an adult in good health.

J is TRBJ1-2 and V is TRBV6-2 or TRBV6-3, with D perhaps TRBD1 (5 bases). Trimming pared 1 base from V and 7 bases from J, leaving 16 bases between. CDR1 and CDR2 from the germline V gene are MNHEY and SVGEGT. CDR3 length equals 15 residues. The CDR3 DNA reads TGTGCCAGCAGTTACTTGGGGCAGGCGATGTTTGGCTACACCTTC. Its protein is CASSYLGQAMFGYTF.

V is TRBV6-1 and J is TRBJ1-2; D unclear. CDR3 length equals 12 residues. With 3 bases removed from V and 3 bases from J, the gap between germline ends came to 5 bases. Germline V gene data show CDR1 as MNHNS and CDR2 as SASEGT. CDR3 residues: CASSDTYYGYTF. The CDR3 DNA is TGTGCCAGCAGTGACACCTACTATGGCTACACCTTC.

The chain has TRBV4-3 and TRBJ2-1; D gene ambiguous. Trimming cost V 0 bases and J 0 bases, with 18 bases left between them. Germline loops: CDR1 LGHNA, CDR2 YSLEER. CDR3 length: 19 amino acids. As DNA, the CDR3 is TGCGCCAGCAGCCAAGACGGAGTGGGTTTGCCCTTCTCCTACAATGAGCAGTTCTTC. This sequence encodes CASSQDGVGLPFSYNEQFF.

The genes are TRBV9 and TRBJ1-5; unclear D gene. CDR3 size: 14 residues. CDR1 SGDLS and CDR2 YYNGEE come from the germline V gene. With 8 bases removed from V and 0 bases from J, the gap between germline ends came to 12 bases. The CDR3 DNA reads as TGTGCCAGTTCGACGGGTAATAGCAATCAGCCCCAGCATTTT. It specifies CASSTGNSNQPQHF.

The J gene is TRBJ2-2, the V gene TRBV4-3, with 9 positions matching TRBD1. The length of the CDR3 is 16 residues. Trimming took 1 base from V and 3 from J; bases not matched to a gene: 3. Looked up from germline, CDR1 is LGHNA and CDR2 is YSLEER. The CDR3 nucleotides are TGCGCCAGCAGCCAAGTTGGGACAGGGTACACCGGGGAGCTGTTTTTT. This sequence encodes CASSQVGTGYTGELFF.

The chain has TRBV5-1 and TRBJ2-5, with unresolved D. The V gene lost 4 bases and the J gene lost 1 base, with 11 bases spanning the gap. CDR1 is SGHRS and CDR2 is YFSETQ in the germline V gene. The CDR3 extends over 14 amino acids. The CDR3 region has the DNA TGCGCCAGCAGCCAGCGACGGATCCAAGAGACCCAGTACTTC. Translated, it gives CASSQRRIQETQYF.

This chain connects TRBV4-3 to TRBJ1-2; D gene ambiguous. Germline values: CDR1 LGHNA, CDR2 YSLEER. The CDR3 runs to 15 residues. Trimming took 4 bases from V and 4 from J, leaving 16 bases between them. The chain's CDR3 is CASSPTTGAFYGYTF. CDR3 nucleotide sequence: TGCGCCAGCAGCCCGACGACCGGTGCGTTCTATGGCTACACCTTC.

The chain carries TRBV7-9 and TRBJ2-7, with D unclear. Germline-derived CDR1 and CDR2 are SEHNR and FQNEAQ (reference sequence). The CDR3 is 12 amino acids. Deletions cut 1 base from V and 9 bases from J, with 10 bases between. As DNA, the CDR3 is TGTGCCAGCAGCTTAGGGTCTACGAGGCAGTACTTC. Translated, it gives CASSLGSTRQYF.

This chain connects TRBV7-6 to TRBJ2-5, with 10 bases that match TRBD2. The germline V gene has CDR1 SGHVS and CDR2 FNYEAQ. The CDR3 has 18 residues. V lost 2 bases and J lost 5; bases outside the gene matches: 14. This chain's CDR3 is CASSLSPRASGRFETQYF. The DNA of the CDR3 is TGTGCCAGCAGCTTATCCCCCCGGGCTAGCGGGAGATTTGAGACCCAGTACTTC.

The V and J genes are TRBV6-5 and TRBJ1-3, with 9 positions matching TRBD1. From germline, CDR1 is MNHEY and CDR2 SVGAGI. The length of the CDR3 is 14 residues. Trimming at V came to 8 bases and at J to 4 bases, leaving 6 bases not matched to a gene. The CDR3 nucleotides read TGTGCCAGCGGAAGCGGACAGGGGGGAAACACCATATATTTT. It yields the protein CASGSGQGGNTIYF.

The rearrangement uses TRBV27 and TRBJ2-4; D not resolved. CDR1 is MNHEY, CDR2 SMNVEV, per germline (reference sequence). V shed 0 bases and J shed 4 bases, with 13 bases lying between them. This CDR3 comprises 16 residues. CDR3 sequence reads: CASSLSGSPEKNIQYF. The CDR3 DNA follows: TGTGCCAGCAGTTTATCCGGGTCCCCCGAGAAAAACATTCAGTACTTC.

This chain uses TRBV9 with TRBJ1-1; a weak D match, TRBD1 (5 bases). This CDR3 is 17 amino acids long. Trimming pared 4 bases from V and 0 bases from J, leaving 19 bases between. Germline V gene sequence: CDR1 SGDLS, CDR2 YYNGEE. Here the CDR3 DNA reads TGTGCCAGCAGCCCCTGCCAGGGACCCCCGATGAACACTGAAGCTTTCTTT. Residues: CASSPCQGPPMNTEAFF.

The CDR3 here is CASLPTGRATEAFF. The CDR3 region has the DNA TGTGCCAGCTTACCAACTGGGAGGGCGACTGAAGCTTTCTTT. J is TRBJ1-1 and V is TRBV2; D gene uncertain. CDR1 SNHLY and CDR2 FYNNEI come from the germline V gene. The ends were cut back, 8 bases at V and 5 bases at J, with 18 bases in the middle. CDR3 length: 14 amino acids.

The V and J genes are TRBV5-1 and TRBJ2-7, with 10 positions matching TRBD2. The CDR3 has 13 residues. Trimming at V came to 4 bases and at J to 3 bases, leaving 1 base not matched to a gene. Germline V gene sequence: CDR1 SGHRS, CDR2 YFSETQ. The CDR3 DNA reads as TGCGCCAGCAGCGGACTAGCGGACTACGAGCAGTACTTC. Translating it yields CASSGLADYEQYF.

This chain connects TRBV7-9 to TRBJ2-3; TRBD2 matches 8 bases. J gave up 6 bases and V 5 bases, and 16 bases lay outside the gene matches. CDR1 is SEHNR, CDR2 FQNEAQ, per germline (reference sequence). The CDR3 sequence is 17 residues long. For the CDR3, the DNA is TGTGCCAGCAGCCCAGCAACCAGCGGGGGAAGGTTGGATACGCAGTATTTT. It is translated as CASSPATSGGRLDTQYF.

The chain combines TRBV5-1 with TRBJ2-6; no clear D gene. Per germline, CDR1 SGHRS and CDR2 YFSETQ. The V end lost 0 bases, the J end lost 4 bases, and 5 bases lay between the germline ends. The CDR3 is 14 amino acids. CDR3 sequence reads: CASSLARGANVLTF. CDR3 sequence (DNA): TGCGCCAGCAGCTTGGCCAGGGGGGCCAACGTCCTGACTTTC.

The rearrangement joins TRBV19 to TRBJ1-4; 7 bases agree with TRBD1. The CDR3 has 15 amino acids. Looked up from germline, CDR1 is LNHDA and CDR2 is SQIVND (reference sequence). The V segment lost 6 bases and the J segment 5 bases; nucleotides outside the gene matches: 9. CDR3: CASRPTGTENEKLFF. The DNA of the CDR3 is TGTGCCAGTAGGCCCACCGGGACAGAAAATGAAAAACTGTTTTTT.

The rearrangement links TRBV3-1 (or the pseudogene TRBV3-2) to TRBJ2-1; 10 bases align to TRBD2. This CDR3 comprises 16 residues. Per germline, CDR1 LGHDT and CDR2 YNNKEL (reference sequence). Trimming removed 3 bases from V and 3 bases from J; junction bases left unmatched: 5. As DNA, the CDR3 is TGTGCCAGCAGCCACCTACCTAGCGGGAGCTACAATGAGCAGTTCTTC. As protein: CASSHLPSGSYNEQFF.

The chain joins TRBV6-6 to TRBJ1-6, with D perhaps matching TRBD1 (5 bases). Germline V gene data show CDR1 as MNHNY and CDR2 as SVGAGI (reference sequence). The CDR3 is made up of 16 amino acids. V was trimmed by 0 bases and J by 10 bases, leaving 16 bases between them. CDR3 DNA sequence: TGTGCCAGCAGTTACTCGAGTCCGGAGGGACGGTCACCCCTCCACTTT. It codes for CASSYSSPEGRSPLHF.

V usage is TRBV6-5 and J usage is TRBJ1-1, with D unclear. Germline-derived CDR1 and CDR2 are MNHEY and SVGAGI. The CDR3 covers 13 residues. Trimming took off 5 bases at V and 7 bases at J, with 14 bases between the two ends. This chain's CDR3 is CASSPRTGREAFF. In DNA, the CDR3 is TGTGCCAGCAGTCCTCGGACTGGGCGTGAAGCTTTCTTT.